The 3 T cell receptor beta chains presented below share a single source sample, sequenced in a study of T cells in tuberculosis. Profiling relied on immunoSEQ multiplex PCR, and the TCRdb table lists in-frame clones only, not all of them. There are some 29,000 clones in the sample; around 89% occur only once, and 5% to 7% lies in the top ten. Sequencing was carried out using PBMCs. These receptors all come from a donor between 10 and 35 years old with latent tuberculosis or without tuberculosis infection.

The rearrangement links TRBV14 to TRBJ2-1; TRBD1 agrees at 7 bases. Germline V gives CDR1 SGHDN, CDR2 FVKESK. This CDR3 region has 15 residues. J lost 9 bases, V lost 0 bases, and 8 bases had no gene match. Here the CDR3 DNA reads TGTGCCAGCAGCCAAGATCAGGGGGTGTCGAGTGAGCAGTTCTTC. Translation gives CASSQDQGVSSEQFF.

The genes are TRBV10-3 and TRBJ2-3, with TRBD2 identical over 11 bases. This CDR3 has 17 amino acids. Per germline, CDR1 ENHRY and CDR2 SYGVKD. V shed 4 bases, J shed 3 bases, and the junction held 9 bases outside the gene matches. The CDR3 coding sequence is TGTGCCATCAGTGCTTCTTCTAGCGGGGGGTGGACAGATACGCAGTATTTT. Translating it yields CAISASSSGGWTDTQYF.

The rearrangement uses TRBV5-1 and TRBJ1-2, with D maybe TRBD1 (5 bases). This CDR3 is 15 amino acids long. The V and J ends lost 3 bases and 4 bases respectively, with 16 bases between them. Germline V gene lookup returns CDR1 SGHRS and CDR2 YFSETQ. CDR3 bases: TGCGCCAGCAGCTCGCAGTCGACAGAGAGCTATGGCTACACCTTC. Amino acids: CASSSQSTESYGYTF.